This T cell receptor beta chain originates from a study of T cell clonality in common variable immunodeficiency. Notes on the study in general: Authors noted CVID clonality's cause needs subpopulation repertoire sequencing.

This clone was counted at least ten times. Its cognate antigen is unknown. Generated by immunoSEQ multiplex PCR, the TCRdb table keeps only in-frame clones and is missing some. In total the sample includes about 64,000 clones, none of them seen once. This clonotype originated in a person aged 18 to 75 in good health. The sequenced sample was peripheral blood mononuclear cells.

CDR3 bases read: TGCAGTGCTGAACTAGCGGGAGATCCCTACGAG. Translated: CSAELAGDPYE. In full, the CDR3 reads CSAELAGDPYEQYF. The chain links TRBV20-1 to TRBJ2-7; 11 bases align to TRBD2. Coverage ceases 3 residues before the CDR3 finishes, and the germline J gene fills in the end. The CDR3 runs to 14 residues. Unmatched junction bases numbered 5, after V lost 5 bases and J lost 2 bases. From germline, CDR1 is DFQATT and CDR2 SNEGSKA (reference sequence).